The rows below give T cell receptor beta chains drawn from one sample of a study of blood T cells in healthy people across ages. TCRdb re-derived calls from the 5' RACE reads in MiXCR, one entry per CDR3 protein. The sample includes roughly 730,000 distinct CDR3 sequences, roughly three fifths of them seen just once. The sample comprised blood. These receptors came from a man between 40 and 49 years old in good health. CDR3s include the opening cysteine and the closing phenylalanine or tryptophan. The D gene is left open where the match is weak. Clone size, where shown, is once, few, many, or a class for clones that have expanded.

d_call	v_call	clone_size	j_call	cdr3_aa	cdr3_nt
NA	TRBV4-2	few	TRBJ1-5	CASSQENSNQPQHF	TGTGCCAGCAGCCAGGAAAACTCCAATCAGCCCCAGCATTTT
NA	TRBV3-1	few	TRBJ2-7	CASSQAEGPYEQYF	TGTGCCAGCAGCCAAGCGGAGGGACCCTACGAGCAGTACTTC
NA	TRBV7-2	NA	TRBJ2-2	CASSSSFAGELFF	TGTGCCAGCAGCTCCTCCTTTGCCGGGGAGCTGTTTTTT
NA	TRBV9	NA	TRBJ2-2	CASSVASGDTGELFF	TGTGCCAGCAGCGTAGCTTCGGGGGACACCGGGGAGCTGTTTTTT
TRBD2	TRBV20-1	many	TRBJ2-3	CSARSGGATDTQYF	TGCAGTGCTAGAAGCGGGGGGGCCACAGATACGCAGTATTTT
NA	TRBV7-3	NA	TRBJ2-2	CASSSRQAEAGELFF	TGTGCCAGCAGCTCAAGACAGGCTGAGGCCGGGGAGCTGTTTTTT
NA	TRBV25-1	NA	TRBJ1-1	CASSESLGGRTEAFF	TGTGCCAGCAGTGAAAGTTTGGGGGGTCGTACTGAAGCTTTCTTT
TRBD1	TRBV6-6	NA	TRBJ1-5	CASRKQGKGDRNQPQHF	TGTGCCAGCAGAAAACAGGGGAAAGGCGATCGCAATCAGCCCCAGCATTTT
NA	TRBV9	NA	TRBJ2-7	CASSVEVAPYEQYF	TGTGCCAGCAGCGTAGAGGTGGCCCCCTACGAGCAGTACTTC
NA	TRBV6-5	NA	TRBJ2-2	CASSYWVAYSNTGELFF	TGTGCCAGCAGTTACTGGGTAGCTTACTCGAACACCGGGGAGCTGTTTTTT
NA	TRBV4-3	NA	TRBJ2-1	CASSQDDTRAGGNEQFF	TGCGCCAGCAGCCAAGATGATACGAGGGCAGGTGGGAATGAGCAGTTCTTC
TRBD1	TRBV5-1	NA	TRBJ1-2	CASHNGPGQGFGYTF	TGCGCCAGCCACAATGGACCGGGACAGGGATTCGGCTACACCTTC
NA	TRBV28	NA	TRBJ1-5	CASGRGNQPQHF	TGTGCCAGCGGGCGGGGCAATCAGCCCCAGCATTTT
TRBD1	TRBV28	few	TRBJ2-7	CASTPLLPGQHEQYF	TGTGCCAGCACACCATTGTTGCCGGGACAGCACGAGCAGTACTTC
NA	TRBV4-1	few	TRBJ1-1	CASSETTALNTEAFF	TGCGCCAGCAGCGAGACGACAGCCTTGAACACTGAAGCTTTCTTT
NA	TRBV19	NA	TRBJ2-1	CASSPTWEPYNEQFF	TGTGCCAGTAGTCCCACCTGGGAACCCTACAATGAGCAGTTCTTC
NA	TRBV20-1	few	TRBJ2-7	CSARAGGRDEQYF	TGCAGTGCTAGAGCAGGGGGGCGCGACGAGCAGTACTTC
TRBD2	TRBV7-3	NA	TRBJ2-1	CASSLRLAGGHEQFF	TGTGCCAGCAGCTTAAGGCTAGCGGGGGGTCATGAGCAGTTCTTC
NA	TRBV28	NA	TRBJ1-2	CASSSVLGGYTF	TGTGCCAGCAGTTCGGTGCTGGGGGGCTACACCTTC
NA	TRBV7-2	NA	TRBJ2-3	CAGSRRLGQGADTQYF	TGTGCCGGCAGCCGTAGGCTCGGGCAAGGCGCAGATACGCAGTATTTT
TRBD1	TRBV11-3	NA	TRBJ2-5	CASSFGTGVETQYF	TGTGCCAGCAGCTTCGGAACAGGGGTAGAGACCCAGTACTTC
NA	TRBV20-1	NA	TRBJ2-1	CSAEQTVDNEQFF	TGCAGTGCAGAACAGACAGTCGACAATGAGCAGTTCTTC
NA	TRBV6-6	NA	TRBJ2-5	CASSTLGRNQETQYF	TGTGCCAGCAGTACCCTTGGACGGAATCAAGAGACCCAGTACTTC
TRBD2	TRBV24-1	NA	TRBJ2-5	CATGSRRGGNEQYF	TGTGCCACCGGTTCCAGGCGGGGGGGCAATGAGCAGTACTTC
NA	TRBV7-2	few	TRBJ2-1	CASTQMVPYNEQFF	TGTGCCAGCACCCAAATGGTCCCATACAATGAGCAGTTCTTC
TRBD2	TRBV28	few	TRBJ2-1	CASSLWASGNNEQFF	TGTGCCAGCAGTTTATGGGCTAGCGGGAATAATGAGCAGTTCTTC
NA	TRBV3-1	NA	TRBJ1-1	CASSPGWRGAGEAFF	TGTGCCAGCAGCCCTGGGTGGCGGGGGGCAGGTGAAGCTTTCTTT
NA	TRBV29-1	few	TRBJ2-7	CSVRTVSSYEQYF	TGCAGCGTCCGGACGGTGAGCTCCTACGAGCAGTACTTC
NA	TRBV7-9	few	TRBJ1-2	CASSTPSFNYGYTF	TGTGCCAGCAGCACCCCGTCCTTTAACTATGGCTACACCTTC
NA	TRBV7-6	NA	TRBJ2-5	CASSSTRTTQETQYF	TGTGCCAGCAGCTCGACTCGGACTACCCAAGAGACCCAGTACTTC
TRBD1	TRBV29-1	NA	TRBJ2-1	CSVWDSMSSYNGQFF	TGCAGCGTTTGGGACAGCATGAGCTCCTACAATGGGCAGTTCTTC
NA	TRBV6-5	NA	TRBJ2-1	CAITTWNGEQFF	TGTGCCATTACGACCTGGAACGGTGAGCAGTTCTTC
TRBD1	TRBV12-3/TRBV12-4	few	TRBJ2-5	CASSYGTGGGETQYF	TGTGCCAGCAGTTACGGCACAGGGGGCGGAGAGACCCAGTACTTC
NA	TRBV21-1	few	TRBJ2-5	CASSRGKQYF	TGTGCCAGCAGCAGGGGCAAGCAGTACTTC
TRBD1	TRBV7-9	NA	TRBJ2-5	CTSSSNRDRVRETQYF	TGTACCAGCAGCTCAAACCGGGACAGGGTCCGTGAGACCCAGTACTTC
TRBD1	TRBV28	NA	TRBJ2-6	CASQGAAGANVLTF	TGTGCCAGCCAGGGGGCGGCTGGGGCCAACGTCCTGACTTTC
NA	TRBV5-1	NA	TRBJ2-7	CASSLDRNRGGGSYEQYF	TGCGCCAGCAGCTTAGATCGAAACAGGGGAGGCGGGTCCTACGAGCAGTACTTC
NA	TRBV12-3/TRBV12-4	NA	TRBJ2-3	CASSLAGRVRSTDTQYF	TGTGCCAGCAGTTTAGCAGGACGCGTCCGAAGCACAGATACGCAGTATTTT
NA	TRBV5-6	NA	TRBJ1-6	CASSLDTRGQSPLHF	TGTGCCAGCAGCTTGGACACGAGGGGACAATCACCCCTCCACTTT
TRBD1	TRBV15	NA	TRBJ2-1	CATSTDRGTYNEQFF	TGTGCCACCAGCACGGACAGGGGGACCTACAATGAGCAGTTCTTC
TRBD1	TRBV5-1	few	TRBJ1-5	CASSPGTGEQPQHF	TGCGCCAGCAGCCCCGGGACAGGGGAACAGCCCCAGCATTTT
NA	TRBV3-1	NA	TRBJ2-3	CASTLDSFPSNTQYF	TGTGCCAGCACGCTGGACTCCTTCCCCTCGAATACGCAGTATTTT
NA	TRBV27	NA	TRBJ1-2	CASSFIPRSHGYTF	TGTGCCAGCAGTTTTATCCCTCGATCCCATGGCTACACCTTC
NA	TRBV4-3	few	TRBJ2-1	CASSQDSLAQSNEQFF	TGCGCCAGCAGCCAAGATTCCCTAGCCCAATCCAATGAGCAGTTCTTC
TRBD1	TRBV4-1	NA	TRBJ1-2	CASSQPRDRASGYTF	TGCGCCAGCAGCCAGCCCCGGGACAGGGCGTCCGGCTACACCTTC
NA	TRBV11-2	NA	TRBJ2-3	CASTRGAGDTQYF	TGTGCCAGCACCCGAGGGGCGGGAGATACGCAGTATTTT
TRBD1	TRBV30	NA	TRBJ2-5	CASGTVQETQYF	TGTGCCTCCGGGACAGTTCAAGAGACCCAGTACTTC